This is a list of T cell receptor beta chains from one sample in a study of shared clonotypes between healthy human individuals. Profiling relied on immunoSEQ multiplex PCR, and the TCRdb table lists in-frame clones only, not all of them. The table records millions of clones, 85% to 95% of them present only once. Sequencing was done on a sample of naive CD4+ T cells sorted from blood. These receptors were collected from a man aged 18 to 30 in good health. Both conserved end residues are part of each CDR3. D genes are given only for firm matches. Only some rows state a clone size, as once, few, many or a class for expanded clones.

v_gene	d_gene	j_gene	abundance	CDR3nt	CDR3aa
TRBV12-2	-	TRBJ2-7	-	TGTGCAAGTCGCTTTGGACCCCGCGCGGACTACGAGCAGTACTTC	CASRFGPRADYEQYF
TRBV9	TRBD2	TRBJ2-2	-	TGTGCCAGCAGGGCCGGGACTAGCGGGGTGAACACCGGGGAGCTGTTTTTT	CASRAGTSGVNTGELFF
TRBV6-5	TRBD1	TRBJ1-3	-	TGTGCCAGCAGTTACTCGGACAGGGCGTTAGGAAACACCATATATTTT	CASSYSDRALGNTIYF
TRBV28	TRBD1	TRBJ1-5	once	TGTGCCAGCAGTTCTCCAGGGGGGGGTTTCTATCAGCCCCAGCATTTT	CASSSPGGGFYQPQHF
TRBV10-3	-	TRBJ2-7	-	TGTGCCATCAGTCCCGTGAAGGACGAGCAGTACTTC	CAISPVKDEQYF
TRBV6-5	-	TRBJ2-1	-	TGTGCCAGCAGCCCCTCGTGGACGGGGAAAAATGAGCAGTTCTTC	CASSPSWTGKNEQFF
TRBV7-8	TRBD2	TRBJ2-7	-	TGTGCCAGCAGCCTCCAGACTAGCGGGAGCGCCTACGAGCAGTACTTC	CASSLQTSGSAYEQYF
TRBV29-1	-	TRBJ2-1	-	TGCAGCGGGATCGGAAGGGCAGGGCTTTACAATGAGCAGTTCTTC	CSGIGRAGLYNEQFF
TRBV5-1	TRBD1	TRBJ1-2	once	TGCGCCAGCAGCTCCGGTGGGACAGGGGGTACCAACTATGGCTACACCTTC	CASSSGGTGGTNYGYTF
TRBV30	-	TRBJ1-6	-	TGTGCCTGGGGCAGGCTCAATAATTCACCCCTCCACTTT	CAWGRLNNSPLHF
TRBV12-5	-	TRBJ2-3	-	TGTGCTAGTGGTCCCGACACAGATACGCAGTATTTT	CASGPDTDTQYF
TRBV18	-	TRBJ1-1	-	TGTGCCAGCTCACAGGGGGGGGCTATCACTGAAGCTTTCTTT	CASSQGGAITEAFF
TRBV30	-	TRBJ1-5	-	TGTGCCTGCACCGAACAGGGTAGGGGTCAGCCCCAGCATTTT	CACTEQGRGQPQHF
TRBV28	-	TRBJ2-3	once	TGTGCCAGCAGTTCTCCGGCGGGAAGCACAGATACGCAGTATTTT	CASSSPAGSTDTQYF
TRBV11-2	TRBD2	TRBJ2-1	-	TGTGCCAGCAGCTCCCGGACTAGCGGGGGTGGTGAGCAGTTCTTC	CASSSRTSGGGEQFF
TRBV25-1	-	TRBJ2-1	-	TGTGCCAGCACCCCCCCGGGGTCTTACAATGAGCAGTTCTTC	CASTPPGSYNEQFF
TRBV6-5	TRBD2	TRBJ2-7	-	TGTGCCAGCAGTTACGCACGGGGGGGGCGCCCCGACGAGCAGTACTTC	CASSYARGGRPDEQYF
TRBV7-2	TRBD2	TRBJ2-5	-	TGTGCCAGCAAAGGACTAGCGGGAGAAAGGGGAGAGACCCAGTACTTC	CASKGLAGERGETQYF
TRBV5-4	TRBD1	TRBJ2-7	-	TGTGCCAGCAGCTCGACAGGGAAGAACGAGCAGTACTTC	CASSSTGKNEQYF
TRBV6-5	TRBD1	TRBJ1-2	once	TGTGCCAGCGGGTCGACAGGGCTTGGCTACACCTTC	CASGSTGLGYTF
TRBV6-1	-	TRBJ1-1	-	TGTGCCAGCAGTGAAGCGCGGCAGTTGAACACTGAAGCTTTCTTT	CASSEARQLNTEAFF
TRBV19	-	TRBJ2-7	-	TGTGCCAGTAGTACCAGGACAGAGGGCTACGAGCAGTACTTC	CASSTRTEGYEQYF
TRBV29-1	-	TRBJ1-2	-	TGCAGCGTTGAAGATAGTCTGGGCTACACCTTC	CSVEDSLGYTF
TRBV6-5	TRBD2	TRBJ2-2	-	TGTGCCAGCAGTCTGACTAGCGCATACACCGGGGAGCTGTTTTTT	CASSLTSAYTGELFF
TRBV18	TRBD1	TRBJ1-5	few	TGTGCCAGCTCACCCGGGACAGGGGGCACTCAGCCCCAGCATTTT	CASSPGTGGTQPQHF
TRBV20-1	-	TRBJ1-5	few	TGCAGTGCTACAGGGGATCAGCCCCAGCATTTT	CSATGDQPQHF
TRBV5-4	TRBD1	TRBJ2-7	-	TGTGCCAGCAGCCCGGACAGGGGAATCTACGAGCAGTACTTC	CASSPDRGIYEQYF
TRBV5-1	TRBD1	TRBJ2-5	-	TGCGCCAGCAGCCTCGGACAGGGCTCGGCGGAGACCCAGTACTTC	CASSLGQGSAETQYF
TRBV7-6	-	TRBJ2-7	once	TGTGCCAGCAGCACCCGGGAGGGGGCTGTCTCCTACGAGCAGTACTTC	CASSTREGAVSYEQYF
TRBV7-2	TRBD1	TRBJ1-1	once	TGTGCCAGCAGCTTGCAGGGGGCTAAAACTGAAGCTTTCTTT	CASSLQGAKTEAFF
TRBV14	-	TRBJ2-1	-	TGTGCCAGCAGCCAAGATACTCGGTTTGATGAGCAGTTCTTC	CASSQDTRFDEQFF
TRBV5-1	TRBD2	TRBJ2-1	-	TGCGCCAGCAGCCTAGCGGGTTTAAACTCCTACAATGAGCAGTTCTTC	CASSLAGLNSYNEQFF
TRBV6-1	-	TRBJ1-5	-	TGTGCCAGCAGTGAATTAAGGGATAGCAATCAGCCCCAGCATTTT	CASSELRDSNQPQHF
TRBV5-4	TRBD1	TRBJ2-2	-	TGTGCCAGCAGCGGACAGGGGGCGATGTCGGGGGAGCTGTTTTTT	CASSGQGAMSGELFF
TRBV11-2	-	TRBJ2-2	-	TGTGCCAGCAGCTTAGGAGCCGCCGGGGAGCTGTTTTTT	CASSLGAAGELFF